These 17 T cell receptor beta chains were all obtained from the same sample, sequenced in a study of beta chain features in type 1 diabetes. Study-wide findings and caveats: Moderate but significant shortening of TCRB CDR3s was recorded in all four CD4+ subsets from Type 1 diabetes patients.

Isolated RNA was reverse transcribed in full, so expressed TCRB transcripts were sequenced. Libraries were prepared by immunoSEQ multiplex PCR; TCRdb keeps only in-frame clonotypes and omits some of them. The sample contains 680,000 or so clones, over 10% of which appear only once. Their antigens are not known. Sequenced sample: naive CD4+ T cells from blood. The receptors shown here come from a man between 18 and 35 years old with type 1 diabetes.

This chain's CDR3 is CAWSSDRGVSEAFF. Here the CDR3 DNA reads TGTGCCTGGAGTTCCGACAGGGGTGTCTCTGAAGCTTTCTTT. The chain employs TRBV30 and TRBJ1-1, with 8 bases identical to TRBD1. Trimming cost V 2 bases and J 6 bases; bases outside gene matches: 8. The germline V gene has CDR1 GTSNPN and CDR2 SVGIG (reference sequence). The CDR3 is 14 amino acids.

The chain's CDR3 is CASSIRGNRNWNTGELFF. CDR3 nucleotide sequence: TGTGCCAGTAGTATAAGGGGAAACAGAAATTGGAACACCGGGGAGCTGTTTTTT. This chain connects TRBV19 to TRBJ2-2, with D tentatively TRBD1 (5 bases). The V gene lost 2 bases and the J gene lost 1 base, with 17 bases spanning the gap. The CDR3 is 18 residues long. Germline V gene data show CDR1 as LNHDA and CDR2 as SQIVND (reference sequence).

This chain uses TRBV4-1 with TRBJ2-2, with 9 bases aligning to TRBD2. CDR3 size: 18 residues. Trimming at V came to 1 base and at J to 3 bases, leaving 9 bases not matched to a gene. Germline V gives CDR1 MGHRA, CDR2 YSYEKL. CDR3 loop: CASSQVGAGGRDTGELFF. Written as DNA, the CDR3 is TGCGCCAGCAGCCAAGTCGGCGCGGGGGGGCGGGACACCGGGGAGCTGTTTTTT.

This clone has just a few counts. The genes are TRBV4-2 and TRBJ2-7, with D perhaps matching TRBD1 or TRBD2 (5 bases each). V shed 6 bases and J shed 3 bases, with 12 bases lying between them. There are 13 residues in the CDR3. Germline loops: CDR1 LGHNA, CDR2 YNFKEQ. CDR3 nucleotide sequence: TGTGCCAGCAGAAGGGACGCAGACTACGAGCAGTACTTC. Its translation is CASRRDADYEQYF.

The V gene is TRBV4-1, the J gene TRBJ2-2; perhaps TRBD2 as D (7 bases). Germline CDR1 MGHRA, CDR2 YSYEKL. Between the trimmed V and J ends, which lost 3 bases and 4 bases, there was a span of 18 bases. CDR3 length: 17 residues. The CDR3 DNA reads as TGCGCCAGCAGCCAGGGCAGGGGAGGGCTGGCCACCGGGGAGCTGTTTTTT. This translates into CASSQGRGGLATGELFF.

The V and J genes are TRBV30 and TRBJ2-5; the match to TRBD2 covers 11 bases. V shed 3 bases and J 7 bases; nucleotides not matched to a gene: 10. CDR3 length equals 15 residues. The germline V gene encodes CDR1 GTSNPN and CDR2 SVGIG (reference sequence). The chain's CDR3 is CAWRRTSGSQGTQYF. The DNA for the CDR3 is TGTGCCTGGAGAAGGACTAGCGGGTCCCAGGGGACCCAGTACTTC.

There are a few counts of this clone. V usage is TRBV4-1 and J usage is TRBJ2-7; D not certain. V dropped 4 bases and J dropped 3 bases, with 10 bases sitting between them. The germline gives CDR1 MGHRA, CDR2 YSYEKL. CDR3 length: 13 amino acids. CDR3 in DNA: TGCGCCAGCAGCCCCCAGCCCCTCTACGAGCAGTACTTC. Its translation is CASSPQPLYEQYF.

This clone was counted a few times. The genes are TRBV7-9 and TRBJ2-3, with unresolved D. V was shortened by 3 bases and J by 5 bases, with 9 bases between the two germline ends. The CDR3 runs 13 residues. Germline V lookup: CDR1 SEHNR, CDR2 FQNEAQ (reference sequence). In DNA, the CDR3 is TGTGCCAGCAGCTTCTCCCAGGTAGATACGCAGTATTTT. It encodes CASSFSQVDTQYF.

This clone was seen only a few times. The gene calls are TRBV2 and TRBJ2-1; either TRBD1 or TRBD2 may fit D (5 bases each). The CDR3 is 15 amino acids. Germline V gives CDR1 SNHLY, CDR2 FYNNEI. Trimming removed 1 base from V and 0 bases from J, with 7 bases in between. As DNA, the CDR3 is TGTGCCAGCAGTGAAGGGGGGATCTCCTACAATGAGCAGTTCTTC. Residues: CASSEGGISYNEQFF.

The chain is built from TRBV25-1 and TRBJ2-1, with D possibly matching TRBD2 (6 bases). Trimming pared 4 bases from V and 0 bases from J, leaving 10 bases between. The length of the CDR3 is 15 residues. Germline CDR1 is MGHDK and CDR2 is SYGVNS. For the CDR3, the DNA is TGTGCCAGCAGTGGGGGACTCTCCTCCTACAATGAGCAGTTCTTC. Its translation: CASSGGLSSYNEQFF.

This clone was seen a few times. V and J are TRBV2 and TRBJ2-1; possible D gene TRBD1, 6 bases. This CDR3 contains 10 residues. V was clipped by 7 bases and J by 9 bases, with 7 bases between them. Germline assignment: CDR1 SNHLY and CDR2 FYNNEI. The chain's CDR3 is CASNRAEQFF. The CDR3 coding sequence is TGTGCCAGCAACAGGGCTGAGCAGTTCTTC. The variable domain in full, completed from reference TRBV2 and TRBJ2-1, reads EPEVTQTPSHQVTQMGQEVILRCVPISNHLYFYWYRQILGQKVEFLVSFYNNEISEKSEIFDDQFSVERPDGSNFTLKIRSTKLEDSAMYFCASNRAEQFFGPGTRLTVL.

This clone was observed a few times. This chain connects TRBV7-9 to TRBJ1-2; D unresolved. Trimming shortened V by 4 bases and J by 7 bases, and 7 bases separated the two germline ends. Germline V CDR1 and CDR2: SEHNR, FQNEAQ (reference sequence). CDR3 length: 11 amino acids. Here the CDR3 reads CASSSLVGYTF. In DNA form, the CDR3 reads TGTGCCAGCAGCTCACTGGTTGGCTACACCTTC.

The chain joins TRBV7-2 to TRBJ2-1; 7 bases line up with TRBD1. With 4 bases clipped from V and 4 bases from J, the junction kept 16 bases outside the gene matches. CDR1 SGHTA and CDR2 FQGNSA come from the germline V gene. The CDR3 runs to 18 residues. The CDR3 reads CASSSKPGQPKLYNEQFF. The CDR3 DNA is TGTGCCAGCAGCTCCAAACCGGGACAGCCGAAACTATACAATGAGCAGTTCTTC.

In DNA, the CDR3 is TGTGCAAACCGGGGACTCGGGGAGACCCAGTACTTC. Translated, it gives CANRGLGETQYF. This chain connects TRBV30 to TRBJ2-5, with D maybe TRBD2 (6 bases). This CDR3 comprises 12 residues. Germline V lookup: CDR1 GTSNPN, CDR2 SVGIG (reference sequence).

V usage is TRBV6-5 and J usage is TRBJ2-7; 7 nucleotides line up with TRBD2. CDR3 length equals 16 residues. Per the germline V gene, CDR1 is MNHEY and CDR2 is SVGAGI. V dropped 2 bases and J dropped 3; count of bases not matched to a gene: 10. The CDR3 spells CASSYVQRGPFYEQYF. The CDR3 DNA sequence: TGTGCCAGCAGTTACGTGCAGCGGGGCCCTTTCTACGAGCAGTACTTC.

V and J are TRBV9 and TRBJ2-5; no firm D call. CDR3 length equals 12 residues. Germline CDR1 and CDR2: SGDLS and YYNGEE. Between the trimmed V and J ends, which lost 3 bases and 3 bases, there was a span of 6 bases. CDR3 DNA: TGTGCCAGCAGCGGACCCAAAGAGACCCAGTACTTC. The encoded protein is CASSGPKETQYF.

The V and J genes are TRBV7-6 and TRBJ2-7; D is uncertain. CDR1 and CDR2 (germline): SGHVS, FNYEAQ. The CDR3 is 15 residues long. The V end lost 5 bases, the J end lost 2 bases, and 16 bases lay between the germline ends. The CDR3 DNA is TGTGCCAGCAGCCTCCTTGGGCGGAATACCTACGAGCAGTACTTC. It codes for CASSLLGRNTYEQYF.